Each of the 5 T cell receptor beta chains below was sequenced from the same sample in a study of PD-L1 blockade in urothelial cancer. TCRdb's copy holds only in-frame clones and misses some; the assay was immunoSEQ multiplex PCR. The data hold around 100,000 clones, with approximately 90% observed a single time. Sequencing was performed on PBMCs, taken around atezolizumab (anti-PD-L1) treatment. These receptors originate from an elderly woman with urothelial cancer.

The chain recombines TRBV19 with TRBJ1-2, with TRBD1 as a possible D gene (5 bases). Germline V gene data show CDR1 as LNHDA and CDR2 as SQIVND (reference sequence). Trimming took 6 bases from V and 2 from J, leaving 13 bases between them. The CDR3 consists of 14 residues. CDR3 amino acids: CASRAGGVNYGYTF. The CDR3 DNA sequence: TGTGCCAGTAGGGCGGGAGGGGTAAACTATGGCTACACCTTC.

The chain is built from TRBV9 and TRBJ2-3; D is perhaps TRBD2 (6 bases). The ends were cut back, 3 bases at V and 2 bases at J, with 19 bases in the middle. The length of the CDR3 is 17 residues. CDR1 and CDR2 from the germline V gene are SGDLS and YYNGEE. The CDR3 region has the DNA TGTGCCAGCAGCGCGGGCCCCCTGACTAGACTCACAGATACGCAGTATTTT. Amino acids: CASSAGPLTRLTDTQYF.

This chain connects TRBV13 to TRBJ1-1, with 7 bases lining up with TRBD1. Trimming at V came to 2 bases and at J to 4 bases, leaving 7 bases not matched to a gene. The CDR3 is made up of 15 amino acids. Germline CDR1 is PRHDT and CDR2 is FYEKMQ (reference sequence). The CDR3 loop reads CASSLPLQGLTEAFF. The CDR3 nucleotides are TGTGCCAGCAGCTTACCTTTACAGGGGCTCACTGAAGCTTTCTTT.

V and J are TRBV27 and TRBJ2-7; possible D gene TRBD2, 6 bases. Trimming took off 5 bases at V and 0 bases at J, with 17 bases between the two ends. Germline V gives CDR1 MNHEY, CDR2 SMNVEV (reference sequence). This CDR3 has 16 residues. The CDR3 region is CASSRGSAASSYEQYF. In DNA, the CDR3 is TGTGCCAGCAGTCGGGGGTCGGCCGCGAGCTCCTACGAGCAGTACTTC.

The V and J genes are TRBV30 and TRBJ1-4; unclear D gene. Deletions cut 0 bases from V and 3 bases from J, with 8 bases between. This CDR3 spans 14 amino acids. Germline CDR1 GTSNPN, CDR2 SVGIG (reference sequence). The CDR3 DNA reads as TGTGCCTGGAGTGTACCAGGCCCTAATGAAAAACTGTTTTTT. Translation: CAWSVPGPNEKLFF. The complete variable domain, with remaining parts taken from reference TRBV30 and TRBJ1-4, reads SQTIHQWPATLVQPVGSPLSLECTVEGTSNPNLYWYRQAAGRGLQLLFYSVGIGQISSEVPQNLSASRPQDRQFILSSKKLLLSDSGFYLCAWSVPGPNEKLFFGSGTQLSVL.